The T cell receptor beta chain described here comes from a study of T cells in localized non-small cell lung cancer. Study-wide results and caveats: Uninvolved adjacent lung had more T cell clonality than any other tissue, topping tumor. Elevated blood T cell density was associated with longer overall survival. Adjacent lung had a median about 60 of the 100 largest tumor clones.

Sequenced by immunoSEQ multiplex PCR; TCRdb stores in-frame clones only, minus some. The sample records about 19,000 clones, 75% to 95% being singletons. Details on this clone: The antigen is undetermined.

CDR1 SGHAT and CDR2 FQNNGV come from the germline V gene. V dropped 0 bases and J dropped 6 bases, with 7 bases sitting between them. CDR3 size: 13 residues. This specimen was peripheral blood, taken before any cancer treatment. This clonotype originated in a male donor aged 60 or older with stage I squamous cell lung carcinoma. The genes are TRBV11-2 and TRBJ2-3, with D perhaps matching TRBD1 (6 bases). CDR3 region: CASSLDRGDTQYF. DNA of the CDR3: TGTGCCAGCAGCTTAGATAGGGGGGATACGCAGTATTTT.